Listed below are T cell receptor beta chains from one sample, sequenced in a study of blood T cell repertoires in COVID-19. Profiling relied on immunoSEQ multiplex PCR, and the TCRdb table lists in-frame clones only, not all of them. The sample has about 260,000 clones, over 80% seen once. The sample comprised peripheral blood. The receptors stem from a woman in her 70s with COVID-19, enrolled during active disease. Both conserved end residues are part of each CDR3. The D gene is left open where the match is weak. A clone size is listed for some rows: how often the clone was seen (once, few, many), or a class if it is expanded.

j_gene: TRBJ2-6
abundance: .
d_gene: TRBD1
v_gene: TRBV29-1
CDR3aa: CSVGTGPTGANVLTF
CDR3nt: TGCAGCGTGGGGACAGGGCCAACTGGGGCCAACGTCCTGACTTTC

j_gene: TRBJ2-5
abundance: .
d_gene: TRBD1
v_gene: TRBV12-5
CDR3aa: CASGAPGTAGETQYF
CDR3nt: TGTGCTAGTGGTGCTCCGGGGACAGCAGGCGAGACCCAGTACTTC

j_gene: TRBJ2-1
abundance: .
d_gene: TRBD2
v_gene: TRBV6-2/TRBV6-3
CDR3aa: CASNPTSGGAYNEQFF
CDR3nt: TGTGCCAGCAACCCTACTAGCGGGGGAGCTTACAATGAGCAGTTCTTC

j_gene: TRBJ1-6
abundance: few
d_gene: TRBD1
v_gene: TRBV28
CDR3aa: CASTWGTDNSPLHF
CDR3nt: TGTGCCAGCACCTGGGGGACAGATAATTCACCCCTCCACTTT

j_gene: TRBJ2-7
abundance: .
d_gene: TRBD1
v_gene: TRBV6-6
CDR3aa: CASSTGTAYEQYF
CDR3nt: TGTGCCAGCAGTACCGGGACAGCCTACGAGCAGTACTTC

j_gene: TRBJ1-2
abundance: .
d_gene: TRBD1
v_gene: TRBV24-1
CDR3aa: CATSVTGDGYTF
CDR3nt: TGTGCCACCAGTGTTACAGGGGATGGCTACACCTTC

j_gene: TRBJ1-5
abundance: .
d_gene: .
v_gene: TRBV20-1
CDR3aa: CSASGGQDQPQHF
CDR3nt: TGCAGTGCTAGTGGGGGCCAGGATCAGCCCCAGCATTTT

j_gene: TRBJ2-7
abundance: .
d_gene: .
v_gene: TRBV5-1
CDR3aa: CASRSQASSYEQYF
CDR3nt: TGCGCCAGCAGATCACAGGCCAGCTCCTACGAGCAGTACTTC

j_gene: TRBJ1-1
abundance: .
d_gene: .
v_gene: TRBV3-1/TRBV3-2
CDR3aa: CASSQFGQPNTEAFF
CDR3nt: TGTGCCAGCAGCCAGTTCGGACAGCCGAACACTGAAGCTTTCTTT

j_gene: TRBJ2-7
abundance: .
d_gene: .
v_gene: TRBV4-1
CDR3aa: CASSQDDRDEQYF
CDR3nt: TGCGCCAGCAGCCAAGATGACAGAGACGAGCAGTACTTC

j_gene: TRBJ2-7
abundance: once
d_gene: TRBD1
v_gene: TRBV6-5
CDR3aa: CASSQGQANYEQYF
CDR3nt: TGTGCCAGCAGCCAAGGACAGGCGAACTACGAGCAGTACTTC

j_gene: TRBJ1-2
abundance: .
d_gene: TRBD1
v_gene: TRBV7-9
CDR3aa: CASSSRQGNYGYTF
CDR3nt: TGTGCCAGCAGCTCGAGACAGGGTAACTATGGCTACACCTTC

j_gene: TRBJ2-7
abundance: .
d_gene: .
v_gene: TRBV21-1
CDR3aa: CASSGGRTYEQYF
CDR3nt: TGTGCCAGCAGCGGCGGGAGGACCTACGAGCAGTACTTC

j_gene: TRBJ2-1
abundance: once
d_gene: TRBD1
v_gene: TRBV27
CDR3aa: CASSRPGGAGNEQFF
CDR3nt: TGTGCCAGCAGTCGGCCAGGGGGCGCAGGCAATGAGCAGTTCTTC

j_gene: TRBJ1-4
abundance: .
d_gene: .
v_gene: TRBV4-2
CDR3aa: CASSQVGGNEKLFF
CDR3nt: TGTGCCAGCAGCCAAGTGGGGGGTAATGAAAAACTGTTTTTT

j_gene: TRBJ2-5
abundance: .
d_gene: .
v_gene: TRBV11-3
CDR3aa: CASSARLRETQYF
CDR3nt: TGTGCCAGCAGCGCCAGATTGAGGGAGACCCAGTACTTC

j_gene: TRBJ1-1
abundance: .
d_gene: TRBD1
v_gene: TRBV5-1
CDR3aa: CASKGGWGRMNTEAFF
CDR3nt: TGCGCCAGCAAAGGGGGCTGGGGAAGAATGAACACTGAAGCTTTCTTT

j_gene: TRBJ1-6
abundance: once
d_gene: .
v_gene: TRBV28
CDR3aa: CASSLSGAKSPLHF
CDR3nt: TGTGCCAGCAGTTTATCAGGGGCTAAGTCACCCCTCCACTTT

j_gene: TRBJ1-3
abundance: .
d_gene: TRBD1
v_gene: TRBV5-1
CDR3aa: CASSLQGEGNTIYF
CDR3nt: TGCGCCAGCAGCCTACAGGGGGAAGGAAACACCATATATTTT

j_gene: TRBJ2-7
abundance: .
d_gene: TRBD2
v_gene: TRBV5-4
CDR3aa: CASSPHRTSGTYEQYF
CDR3nt: TGTGCCAGCAGTCCACATCGGACTAGCGGTACCTACGAGCAGTACTTC

j_gene: TRBJ1-6
abundance: .
d_gene: TRBD1
v_gene: TRBV19
CDR3aa: CASSSGQNNSPLHF
CDR3nt: TGTGCCAGTAGTTCGGGACAGAATAATTCACCCCTCCACTTT

j_gene: TRBJ2-3
abundance: once
d_gene: .
v_gene: TRBV7-8
CDR3aa: CASSPSRDTQYF
CDR3nt: TGTGCCAGCAGCCCTTCGAGAGATACGCAGTATTTT

j_gene: TRBJ1-4
abundance: .
d_gene: TRBD1
v_gene: TRBV27
CDR3aa: CASSLQGVGEKLFF
CDR3nt: TGTGCCAGCAGTTTACAGGGGGTTGGTGAAAAACTGTTTTTT

j_gene: TRBJ2-7
abundance: .
d_gene: .
v_gene: TRBV15
CDR3aa: CATSRGGQASGKGQYF
CDR3nt: TGTGCCACCAGCAGAGGGGGACAGGCTAGCGGGAAGGGGCAGTACTTC

j_gene: TRBJ1-1
abundance: once
d_gene: .
v_gene: TRBV28
CDR3aa: CASSLLRLQGANTEAFF
CDR3nt: TGTGCCAGCAGTTTATTGCGATTGCAGGGCGCGAACACTGAAGCTTTCTTT

j_gene: TRBJ1-4
abundance: .
d_gene: TRBD1
v_gene: TRBV9
CDR3aa: CASSVVTGVNEKLFF
CDR3nt: TGTGCCAGCAGCGTAGTTACAGGGGTTAATGAAAAACTGTTTTTT

j_gene: TRBJ1-6
abundance: .
d_gene: .
v_gene: TRBV7-9
CDR3aa: CASSFSLYNSPLHF
CDR3nt: TGTGCCAGCAGCTTCTCCCTTTATAATTCACCCCTCCACTTT

j_gene: TRBJ1-1
abundance: .
d_gene: .
v_gene: TRBV30
CDR3aa: CACTSKSSNTEAFF
CDR3nt: TGTGCCTGCACTAGTAAGTCATCGAACACTGAAGCTTTCTTT

j_gene: TRBJ2-7
abundance: once
d_gene: TRBD1
v_gene: TRBV27
CDR3aa: CASRLTGFASYEQYF
CDR3nt: TGTGCCAGCAGATTGACAGGGTTCGCCTCCTACGAGCAGTACTTC

j_gene: TRBJ2-6
abundance: .
d_gene: TRBD2
v_gene: TRBV10-3
CDR3aa: CAIRPTSDLSSGANVLTF
CDR3nt: TGTGCCATCAGGCCGACTAGCGATTTAAGCTCTGGGGCCAACGTCCTGACTTTC

j_gene: TRBJ2-5
abundance: .
d_gene: .
v_gene: TRBV11-3
CDR3aa: CASSLDTSGQETQYF
CDR3nt: TGTGCCAGCAGCTTAGATACTAGTGGCCAAGAGACCCAGTACTTC

j_gene: TRBJ1-3
abundance: .
d_gene: .
v_gene: TRBV30
CDR3aa: CAWSSGGTIYF
CDR3nt: TGTGCCTGGAGTTCCGGTGGCACCATATATTTT

j_gene: TRBJ2-1
abundance: .
d_gene: .
v_gene: TRBV30
CDR3aa: CAWSARAYNEQFF
CDR3nt: TGTGCCTGGAGTGCACGAGCCTACAATGAGCAGTTCTTC

j_gene: TRBJ2-7
abundance: .
d_gene: TRBD2
v_gene: TRBV4-1
CDR3aa: CASSQVGTSGSYEQYF
CDR3nt: TGCGCCAGCAGCCAAGTTGGGACTAGCGGGAGTTACGAGCAGTACTTC

j_gene: TRBJ1-2
abundance: once
d_gene: TRBD1
v_gene: TRBV4-1
CDR3aa: CASSQGAGTGRYGYTF
CDR3nt: TGCGCCAGCAGCCAAGGGGCGGGGACAGGTCGCTATGGCTACACCTTC

j_gene: TRBJ2-6
abundance: .
d_gene: .
v_gene: TRBV5-6
CDR3aa: CASSFKRAGANVLTF
CDR3nt: TGTGCCAGCAGCTTCAAAAGAGCCGGGGCCAACGTCCTGACTTTC

j_gene: TRBJ1-4
abundance: .
d_gene: TRBD1
v_gene: TRBV7-6
CDR3aa: CASSTTGERSGIKLFF
CDR3nt: TGTGCCAGCAGCACGACAGGGGAAAGATCGGGTATAAAACTGTTTTTT

j_gene: TRBJ2-5
abundance: .
d_gene: .
v_gene: TRBV5-1
CDR3aa: CASSLAGYSETQYF
CDR3nt: TGCGCCAGCAGCTTGGCCGGGTACTCGGAGACCCAGTACTTC

j_gene: TRBJ2-2
abundance: .
d_gene: TRBD1
v_gene: TRBV11-3
CDR3aa: CASSFGQGPNTGELFF
CDR3nt: TGTGCCAGCAGCTTCGGACAGGGGCCCAACACCGGGGAGCTGTTTTTT

j_gene: TRBJ2-7
abundance: .
d_gene: TRBD2
v_gene: TRBV19
CDR3aa: CASSIGGVRPYYEQYF
CDR3nt: TGTGCCAGTAGTATCGGGGGGGTCAGACCCTACTACGAGCAGTACTTC

j_gene: TRBJ2-1
abundance: .
d_gene: TRBD1
v_gene: TRBV5-4
CDR3aa: CASSSPGQGGNEQFF
CDR3nt: TGTGCCAGCAGCTCACCGGGACAGGGGGGCAATGAGCAGTTCTTC

j_gene: TRBJ2-5
abundance: .
d_gene: .
v_gene: TRBV5-6
CDR3aa: CASVLFAGFQETQYF
CDR3nt: TGTGCCAGCGTTCTATTTGCAGGGTTCCAAGAGACCCAGTACTTC

j_gene: TRBJ2-3
abundance: .
d_gene: TRBD1
v_gene: TRBV27
CDR3aa: CASSLVPGGSDTQYF
CDR3nt: TGTGCCAGCAGTTTGGTGCCAGGGGGCTCAGATACGCAGTATTTT